This T cell receptor beta chain was captured in a study of cytomegalovirus exposure and HLA in healthy donors. Study-wide points: Most TCR sequences proved rare, with some public TCRs found in many donors.

PCR primers comprised 60 Vbeta and 13 Jbeta primers. TCRdb's copy holds only in-frame clones and misses some; the assay was immunoSEQ multiplex PCR. The data contain some 200,000 clones, 79% of them singletons. Trimming took 2 bases from V and 5 from J; bases not matched to a gene: 6. This CDR3 is built from 15 residues. Germline CDR1 is SGHNT and CDR2 is YYREEE (reference sequence). On this clone: The antigen is not known.

The chain links TRBV5-4 to TRBJ2-3; TRBD2 matches 9 bases. Sequencing was performed on PBMCs. This receptor was obtained from a male donor in good health and CMV-seropositive. The CDR3 coding sequence is TGTGCCAGCAGCTTTAATCCTAGCGGGAAAGATACGCAGTATTTT. It translates to CASSFNPSGKDTQYF. Drawing the rest from reference TRBV5-4 and TRBJ2-3, the complete variable domain is ETGVTQSPTHLIKTRGQQVTLRCSSQSGHNTVSWYQQALGQGPQFIFQYYREEENGRGNFPPRFSGLQFPNYSSELNVNALELDDSALYLCASSFNPSGKDTQYFGPGTRLTVL.